These 22 T cell receptor beta chains were all obtained from the same sample, sequenced in a study of response to subunit inactivated influenza vaccine. TCRdb recomputed calls from the RT-PCR reads with MiXCR, one row per CDR3 protein. The table includes 650,000 to 800,000 distinct CDR3 sequences, around 20% detected once. Material: PBMCs from blood, obtained about 5 days after vaccination. These TCRs come from a man between 45 and 60 years old who received an inactivated influenza vaccine.

The rearrangement links TRBV11-2 to TRBJ1-1, with 11 nucleotides matching TRBD1. This CDR3 spans 17 amino acids. Per germline, CDR1 SGHAT and CDR2 FQNNGV. Germline trimming cut 6 bases from V and 0 bases from J; bases unmatched to any gene: 9. The CDR3 region has the DNA TGTGCCAGCAGACATCCGGGACAGGGGGGAATGAACACTGAAGCTTTCTTT. It encodes CASRHPGQGGMNTEAFF.

This clonotype has more than one count but fewer than ten. The chain joins TRBV7-6 to TRBJ2-7, with TRBD2 as a possible D gene (6 bases). The CDR3 contains 15 residues. Between the trimmed V and J ends, which lost 0 bases and 3 bases, there was a span of 12 bases. Germline-derived CDR1 and CDR2 are SGHVS and FNYEAQ. CDR3 sequence: CASSLAETSNYEQYF. The CDR3 nucleotides are TGTGCCAGCAGCTTAGCGGAGACTAGTAACTACGAGCAGTACTTC.

This clonotype has just a few counts. V gene TRBV5-1 combines with J gene TRBJ2-2; D unresolved. The CDR3 totals 15 residues. With 0 bases removed from V and 0 bases from J, the gap between germline ends came to 6 bases. Germline lookup yields CDR1 SGHRS and CDR2 YFSETQ. This chain's CDR3 is CASSLVRPNTGELFF. In nucleotides, the CDR3 is TGCGCCAGCAGCTTGGTACGACCGAACACCGGGGAGCTGTTTTTT.

V and J are TRBV7-9 and TRBJ2-2; 9 positions agree with TRBD1. Germline V gene data show CDR1 as SEHNR and CDR2 as FQNEAQ (reference sequence). With 4 bases clipped from V and 6 bases from J, the junction kept 3 bases outside the gene matches. The length of the CDR3 is 14 residues. The CDR3 here is CASSSRQGAGELFF. For the CDR3, the DNA is TGTGCCAGCAGCTCCCGACAGGGGGCCGGGGAGCTGTTTTTT.

The chain is built from TRBV2 and TRBJ2-1; perhaps TRBD2 as D (6 bases). V was cut by 6 bases and J by 9 bases, with 15 bases left in between. The CDR3 contains 13 residues. CDR1 SNHLY and CDR2 FYNNEI come from the germline V gene. The CDR3 nucleotides are TGTGCCAGCAGAAGGACTATCAACGGTGAGCAGTTCTTC. Translation: CASRRTINGEQFF.

This clonotype was picked up a small number of times. The chain joins TRBV20-1 to TRBJ2-1; 12 bases are shared with TRBD2. The J segment lost 7 bases and the V segment lost 6 bases, leaving 10 bases of the junction unmatched. The germline V gene has CDR1 DFQATT and CDR2 SNEGSKA (reference sequence). The CDR3 runs to 15 residues. The DNA of the CDR3 is TGCAGTGCCCTGACTAGCGGGAGTTTTATGAATGAGCAGTTCTTC. This translates into CSALTSGSFMNEQFF.

The V gene is TRBV7-2, the J gene TRBJ2-1, with 7 bases that match TRBD2. The CDR3 is made up of 17 amino acids. From germline, CDR1 is SGHTA and CDR2 FQGNSA. J lost 7 bases, V lost 5 bases, and 17 bases had no gene match. The CDR3 region is CASSPYRSAGVKNEQFF. The CDR3, as DNA: TGTGCCAGCAGCCCATATCGGTCCGCGGGAGTAAAGAATGAGCAGTTCTTC.

The chain combines TRBV29-1 with TRBJ1-2; D remains ambiguous. Germline V gene data show CDR1 as SQVTM and CDR2 as ANQGSEA. The CDR3 is 14 residues long. Trimming shortened V by 4 bases and J by 0 bases, and 12 bases separated the two germline ends. In DNA, the CDR3 is TGCAGCGTTGGGACGGGTCCCACTAACTATGGCTACACCTTC. Translation gives CSVGTGPTNYGYTF.

This chain uses TRBV6-2 or TRBV6-3 with TRBJ1-6, with TRBD1 identical over 7 bases. After removal of 4 bases from V and 9 bases from J, the junction contained 6 bases not matched to a gene. The germline gives CDR1 MNHEY, CDR2 SVGEGT. The CDR3 totals 14 residues. This CDR3 is CASSFFTGASPLHF. The CDR3 coding sequence is TGTGCCAGCAGTTTTTTTACAGGGGCTTCACCCCTCCACTTT.

The CDR3 reads CASSLGDRGWITDTQYF. The DNA of the CDR3 is TGCGCCAGCAGCTTGGGGGACAGGGGTTGGATCACAGATACGCAGTATTTT. The chain is built from TRBV5-1 and TRBJ2-3; 10 nucleotides line up with TRBD1. V was clipped by 0 bases and J by 2 bases; unmatched bases: 6. This CDR3 is 17 amino acids long. Germline loops: CDR1 SGHRS, CDR2 YFSETQ.

V is TRBV6-2 or TRBV6-3 and J is TRBJ2-7, with D possibly matching TRBD1 (5 bases). Per the germline V gene, CDR1 is MNHEY and CDR2 is SVGEGT. The length of the CDR3 is 12 residues. Trimming removed 8 bases from V and 12 bases from J, with 20 bases in between. CDR3: CASRTGAGQRYF. CDR3 DNA: TGTGCCAGCCGTACTGGGGCAGGGCAGCGGTACTTC.

This clonotype has more than one count but fewer than ten. V usage is TRBV20-1 and J usage is TRBJ2-7; 10 bases match TRBD1. Germline V gene data show CDR1 as DFQATT and CDR2 as SNEGSKA (reference sequence). V lost 1 base to trimming and J lost 2 bases; unmatched junction nucleotides: 14. The CDR3 totals 18 residues. In nucleotides, the CDR3 is TGCAGTGCTAGAGTGGGGTTAGGACAGGGGGAAATGGCCTACGAGCAGTACTTC. Amino acids: CSARVGLGQGEMAYEQYF.

The chain joins TRBV9 to TRBJ2-2, with 11 bases that match TRBD2. Trimming at V came to 4 bases and at J to 2 bases, leaving 13 bases not matched to a gene. The length of the CDR3 is 19 residues. The germline V gene has CDR1 SGDLS and CDR2 YYNGEE. The CDR3: CASSTTRSGTSGNTGELFF. In DNA, the CDR3 is TGTGCCAGCAGCACCACGAGATCCGGGACTAGCGGTAACACCGGGGAGCTGTTTTTT.

The chain has TRBV11-2 and TRBJ2-3; 8 bases line up with TRBD1. This CDR3 contains 16 residues. Germline trimming cut 5 bases from V and 2 bases from J; bases unmatched to any gene: 9. Germline V gene lookup returns CDR1 SGHAT and CDR2 FQNNGV. The CDR3 sequence: CASSPQGARFTDTQYF. The CDR3 bases are TGTGCCAGCAGCCCCCAGGGGGCTAGATTCACAGATACGCAGTATTTT.

Note on this clonotype: At one end, the junction sequence differs from germline, possibly due to a read error. The chain is built from TRBV5-5 and TRBJ2-1; 8 positions agree with TRBD2. The CDR3 length is 17 residues. Germline V gene lookup returns CDR1 SGHKS and CDR2 YYEKEE (reference sequence). The CDR3 region is CASSFSPSGGGYSEQFF. In DNA, the CDR3 is TGTGCCAGCAGCTTCAGCCCCAGCGGGGGCGGGTACAGTGAGCAGTTCTTC.

The chain combines TRBV7-9 with TRBJ2-2; TRBD2 aligns across 7 bases. The V gene's germline CDR1 is SEHNR and CDR2 FQNEAQ (reference sequence). Germline trimming cut 5 bases from V and 1 base from J; bases unmatched to any gene: 10. This CDR3 is built from 17 residues. CDR3 bases: TGTGCCAGCAGCCCCGTCATGAGCGGGGTGAACACCGGGGAGCTGTTTTTT. It specifies CASSPVMSGVNTGELFF.

This clonotype was counted a few times. This chain joins TRBV4-2 and TRBJ1-1; no clear D. The CDR3 has 15 amino acids. Germline loops: CDR1 LGHNA, CDR2 YNFKEQ. V lost 0 bases to trimming and J lost 1 base, with 9 bases between them. CDR3 region: CASSQDWVTNTEAFF. CDR3 DNA: TGTGCCAGCAGCCAAGACTGGGTTACGAACACTGAAGCTTTCTTT.

This clonotype was counted between two and nine times. V usage is TRBV20-1 and J usage is TRBJ2-3; 8 nucleotides agree with TRBD2. CDR3 length: 14 residues. With 0 bases clipped from V and 3 bases from J, the junction kept 2 bases outside the gene matches. Germline V gene data show CDR1 as DFQATT and CDR2 as SNEGSKA (reference sequence). The CDR3 nucleotides are TGCAGTGCTAGAGACAGACTAGCGACAGATACGCAGTATTTT. Residues: CSARDRLATDTQYF.

This clonotype was seen only a few times. The CDR3 DNA is TGTGCCAGCAGCCAGGGGGGGTGGAAGACCCAGTACTTC. This encodes CASSQGGWKTQYF. The genes are TRBV7-8 and TRBJ2-5, with D perhaps matching TRBD1 or TRBD2 (7 bases each). The CDR3 loop spans 13 amino acids. V shed 5 bases and J shed 6 bases, with 13 bases lying between them. The V gene's germline CDR1 is SGHVS and CDR2 FQNEAQ.

Here the CDR3 DNA reads TGTGCCAGCAGCCTTGGACCAGACGAGGCTGATACGCAGTATTTT. Encoded protein: CASSLGPDEADTQYF. This sequence joins TRBV9 and TRBJ2-3, with D uncertain. The CDR3 runs 15 residues. CDR1 and CDR2 (germline): SGDLS, YYNGEE. The V end lost 4 bases, the J end lost 6 bases, and 18 bases lay between the germline ends.

In its sample, this clonotype was seen a few times. The chain recombines TRBV20-1 with TRBJ2-7; D ambiguous. Trimming took off 6 bases at V and 3 bases at J, with 15 bases between the two ends. This CDR3 region has 13 residues. Germline V lookup: CDR1 DFQATT, CDR2 SNEGSKA (reference sequence). The CDR3 sequence is CSASGRKNYEQYF. The CDR3 region has the DNA TGCAGTGCCTCCGGACGGAAGAACTACGAGCAGTACTTC.

V and J are TRBV7-8 and TRBJ2-7; TRBD2 matches at 12 bases. V gave up 5 bases and J gave up 4 bases; unmatched junction bases: 6. CDR1 and CDR2 (germline): SGHVS, FQNEAQ. The CDR3 is 15 amino acids. The CDR3 DNA reads as TGTGCCAGCAGCCAGCTAGCGGGGGGGCTTTACGAGCAGTACTTC. This sequence encodes CASSQLAGGLYEQYF.